This TCR beta chain was retrieved from a study of T cells expressing NK-cell markers (dated by TCRdb to between 2020 and 2021). Regarding the study in general: TCR beta-chain repertoires were profiled in sorted CD3+CD56+NKG2C+, CD3+CD56+NKG2C- and CD3+CD56-NKG2C+ T-cell subsets from eight donors. Among the eight sequenced donors, only one was HCMV-seronegative, while the other seven were HCMV-seropositive. The eight sequenced donors were randomly selected healthy volunteers, three men and five women. Sequencing of the libraries produced 2 x 150 bp reads on Illumina HiSeq 2000/2500, MiSeq or NextSeq.

CDR1 is given as MDHEN and CDR2 as SYDVKM, both from the germline V gene. The CDR3 runs 14 amino acids, cysteine and phenylalanine included. DNA was not recorded. Broad study findings and their caveats: In five to seven donors, the dominant CD3+CD56+NKG2C+ clonotypes were among the top 10 CD8+ clonotypes and accounted for about 1.0-7.5% of CD8+ T cells. Those dominant clonotypes were again the most abundant among CD3+CD56-NKG2C+ cells in a handful of donors, at roughly 25-60.1%. Whether the expanded NKG2C-expressing T cell clones were specific for HCMV antigens was left unclear.

Note on this clonotype: Its antigen is still unknown.

To determine HCMV serostatus, a commercial ELISA kit was used to detect HCMV-specific IgG in serum. Peripheral blood mononuclear cells were isolated from blood by Ficoll density gradient centrifugation. Data came from an Illumina HiSeq 2000. TCR beta cDNA libraries were made by 5'RACE template switching that added a universal primer site and unique molecular identifiers. Priming for cDNA synthesis came from the TCR beta constant segment, and two successive PCR amplification steps followed. The authors processed their data as follows. MIGEC was used to demultiplex reads and group the reads by UMI, and MiTCR was used to assemble and quantify clonotypes. To exclude erroneous sequences, any TCR cDNA sequence not supported by at least two reads was discarded. The tcR package was used for downstream repertoire analysis, and clonotypes were matched between fractions using CDR3 nucleotide sequence together with V segment. VDJmatch was used to annotate antigen specificity against VDJdb, with one amino acid substitution in CDR3 allowed. After reprocessing by TCRdb, each CDR3 protein sequence is one entry, and no DNA is given. TCRdb's processing, not the study's, gives the V and J calls here. The sample's own table lists 300,000 to 450,000 distinct CDR3 sequences. The biggest ten clones account for roughly 5.2% of the sample.

The receptor was isolated from a man aged 18-69 years in good health. What was sequenced was blood T cells: a sorted CD56 or NKG2C T cell subset, CD4+ or CD8+ T cells, or bulk PBMC T cells (not recorded which). The receptor chain draws on TRBV28 and TRBJ2-7; the D gene TCRdb calls, TRBD2, cannot be checked with no DNA. The CDR3 is CASNEGGRSYEQYF.